The clone carrying this T cell receptor beta chain was counted at least ten times. Its antigen remains unknown. One end of the junction varies from germline; a read error may be responsible. This record belongs to a study of T cells in Graves' hyperthyroidism and ophthalmopathy. Study details: Pretreatment peripheral blood was obtained at initial diagnosis. Study findings and constraints: Ophthalmopathy was separated from stable hyperthyroidism by a 13 V-J model. Blood shared most expanded thyroid clonotypes above 0.001.

Researchers took RNA transcripts and amplified the TCR beta CDR3 regions from them. A first-round RT-PCR of the TCR CDR3 used the HTBI primer set. MiXCR, run by TCRdb on the multiplex PCR reads, gives a single entry per CDR3 protein. This table has over 400,000 distinct CDR3 sequences, roughly 14% appearing once. CDR1 and CDR2 (germline): SGHNT, YENEEA. CDR3 size: 15 residues. The chain couples TRBV11-3 to TRBJ1-1; TRBD1 matches at 9 bases. The sequence was obtained from a man between 18 and 35 years old with Graves' ophthalmopathy. The sequenced material came from blood. CDR3 DNA: TGTGCCAGCTCCGGAGGGGGGACAGGGAACGCTGAAGCTTTCTTT. It translates to CASSGGGTGNAEAFF.